This T cell receptor beta chain came from a study of T cell changes during pregnancy in multiple sclerosis. TCRdb's table, derived via immunoSEQ multiplex PCR, lists solely in-frame clones and lacks some. The sample has roughly 40,000 clones; more than 90% are singletons. Germline V CDR1 and CDR2: MNHEY, SVGAGI. Trimming removed 10 bases from V and 5 bases from J; junction bases left unmatched: 10. The CDR3 runs to 14 residues. V gene TRBV6-5 combines with J gene TRBJ1-4, with 7 bases fitting TRBD1. The clonotype was recovered from a female donor with multiple sclerosis, enrolled in a pregnancy study. This specimen was CD8+ T cells from peripheral blood mononuclear cells, taken in the first trimester of pregnancy. CDR3 protein: CATAPGTANEKLFF. CDR3 in DNA: TGTGCCACTGCACCCGGGACAGCCAATGAAAAACTGTTTTTT.